This T cell receptor beta chain derives from a study of blood T cells in healthy people across ages. This clonotype was recorded a few times. A J-beta primer mix and a sample-barcoded 5' primer were used in a second PCR of roughly 7 to 12 cycles. A single record per CDR3 protein comes from TCRdb applying MiXCR to the 5' RACE reads. Seen here are under 1,000,000 distinct CDR3 sequences, 35% to 40% observed once, and the top ten hold over 10%. Germline CDR1 is LGHNA and CDR2 is YSLEER. Trimming removed 0 bases at V and 0 bases at J, with 9 bases between. The CDR3 extends over 17 amino acids. Material for sequencing was blood. The source is a man aged 18 to 29 in good health. The rearrangement links TRBV4-3 to TRBJ2-6; a possible D gene is TRBD2 (6 bases). CDR3 region: CASSQEGGVSGANVLTF. The CDR3 DNA follows: TGCGCCAGCAGCCAAGAAGGAGGGGTCTCTGGGGCCAACGTCCTGACTTTC.